This T cell receptor (beta chain) was found in a study of T cell responses to AZD1222 COVID-19 vaccine. Broader study findings: No day 14 peak samples; only post-peak repertoires were characterized. The donor cohort was predominantly white British with a female majority, and clonal diversity may have been underestimated. A reported finding is that nearly half of spike-specific TCRs target unmutated variant regions. Recipients of two AZD1222 doses showed rising Spike-specific TCR breadth and depth.

The sample holds one count of this clone. The antigen is undetermined. Trimming removed 2 bases from V and 2 bases from J, with 7 bases in between. This CDR3 comprises 14 residues. Germline V gene lookup returns CDR1 ENHRY and CDR2 SYGVKD. Assay: immunoSEQ multiplex PCR; the TCRdb copy retains only in-frame clones and omits some. Among about 130,000 clones listed, about 90% were seen once. The origin of this receptor is an adult in good health. V is TRBV10-3 and J is TRBJ1-5, with D unclear. The sample in question was peripheral blood, obtained on day 0 of AZD1222 vaccination. CDR3 in amino acids: CAISEGNGNQPQHF. Here the CDR3 DNA reads TGTGCCATCAGTGAGGGGAACGGCAATCAGCCCCAGCATTTT.